This paragraph covers one TCR beta chain sequence. V lost 0 bases, J lost 0 bases, and 3 bases lay in between. The CDR3 has 15 residues. Germline V gene sequence: CDR1 LGHNA, CDR2 YSLEER. The sample belongs to a study of blood T cell repertoires in COVID-19. Authors' analysis steps: The authors estimated nucleated cell counts from reference gene primer amplification. Data came from immunoSEQ multiplex PCR; TCRdb stores just in-frame clones and leaves some out. V and J calls and clone size are copied from that table; D and trimming were computed from the DNA. Altogether some 140,000 clones are present, around 73% being singletons, with the ten largest covering over 9.5%.

This TCR came from a man in his sixties who had recovered from COVID-19. The chain employs TRBV4-3 and TRBJ2-6, with no clear D. The specimen was peripheral blood. The DNA for the CDR3 is TGCGCCAGCAGCCAAGATAGCTCTGGGGCCAACGTCCTGACTTTC. This sequence encodes CASSQDSSGANVLTF.